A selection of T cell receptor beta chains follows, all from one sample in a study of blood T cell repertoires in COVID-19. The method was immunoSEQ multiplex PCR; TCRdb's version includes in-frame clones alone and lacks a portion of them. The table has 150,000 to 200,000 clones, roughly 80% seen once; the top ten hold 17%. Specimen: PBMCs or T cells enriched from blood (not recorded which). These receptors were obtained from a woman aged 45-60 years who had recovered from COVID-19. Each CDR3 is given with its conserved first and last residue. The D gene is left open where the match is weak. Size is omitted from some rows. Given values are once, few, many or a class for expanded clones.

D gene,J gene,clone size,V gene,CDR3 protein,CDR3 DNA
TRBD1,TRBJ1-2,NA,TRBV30,CAWSGQSLIGTF,TGTGCCTGGTCGGGACAGTCCCTAATAGGGACCTTC
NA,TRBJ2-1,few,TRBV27,CATKAGTATYNEQFF,TGTGCGACGAAGGCGGGGACAGCTACCTACAATGAGCAGTTCTTC
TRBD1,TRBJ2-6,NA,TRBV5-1,CASSSLGTGGLGSSGANVLTF,TGCGCCAGCAGTTCGTTAGGTACAGGGGGCTTAGGTAGCTCTGGGGCCAACGTCCTGACTTTC
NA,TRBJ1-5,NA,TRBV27,CASSSREGQPQHF,TGTGCCAGCAGTTCAAGGGAGGGCCAGCCCCAGCATTTT
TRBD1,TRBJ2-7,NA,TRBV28,CASRLGTGSYEQYF,TGTGCCAGCAGGCTAGGGACAGGGTCCTACGAGCAGTACTTC
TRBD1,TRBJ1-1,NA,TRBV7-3,CASSRQGTEAFF,TGTGCCAGCAGCCGACAGGGTACTGAAGCTTTCTTT
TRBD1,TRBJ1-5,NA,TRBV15,CATSRDPGTGADQPQHF,TGTGCCACCAGCAGAGATCCCGGGACAGGGGCTGATCAGCCCCAGCATTTT
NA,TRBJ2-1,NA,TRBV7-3,CASSLRAGSYNEQFF,TGTGCCAGCAGCTTACGAGCGGGCTCCTACAATGAGCAGTTCTTC
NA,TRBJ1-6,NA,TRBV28,CASSVTPINSPLHF,TGTGCCAGCAGTGTGACACCAATTAATTCACCCCTCCACTTT
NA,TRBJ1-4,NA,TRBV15,CATSRDVDEKLFF,TGTGCCACCAGCAGAGATGTCGATGAAAAACTGTTTTTT
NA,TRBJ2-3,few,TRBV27,CAIKRPITDTQYF,TGTGCCATCAAGCGGCCGATCACAGATACGCAGTATTTT
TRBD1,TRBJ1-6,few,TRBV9,CASSGKDRDRYNSPLHF,TGTGCCAGCAGCGGGAAAGACAGGGACCGGTATAATTCACCCCTCCACTTT
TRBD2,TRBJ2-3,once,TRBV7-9,CASSSGGSADTQYF,TGTGCCAGCAGCTCTGGCGGGAGTGCAGATACGCAGTATTTT
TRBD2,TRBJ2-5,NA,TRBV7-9,CASSHGTSGIGETQYF,TGTGCCAGCAGCCATGGGACTAGCGGGATAGGGGAGACCCAGTACTTC
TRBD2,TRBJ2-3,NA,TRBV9,CASSAEGTSGSTDTQYF,TGTGCCAGCAGCGCGGAAGGGACTAGCGGGAGCACAGATACGCAGTATTTT
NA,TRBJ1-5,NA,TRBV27,CASTRTRQEIDSNQPQHF,TGTGCCAGCACCAGGACTAGACAGGAGATAGATAGCAATCAGCCCCAGCATTTT
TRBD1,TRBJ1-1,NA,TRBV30,CAWSPLTGGRWAFF,TGTGCCTGGAGTCCACTGACAGGGGGACGGTGGGCTTTCTTT
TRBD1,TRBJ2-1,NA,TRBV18,CASLAGGYYNEQFF,TGTGCCAGCTTAGCAGGGGGCTACTACAATGAGCAGTTCTTC
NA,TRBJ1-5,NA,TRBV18,CASSPPNAGSNQPQHF,TGTGCCAGCTCACCACCTAACGCGGGGAGCAATCAGCCCCAGCATTTT
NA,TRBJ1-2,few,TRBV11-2,CASSLHSGGGGYGYTF,TGTGCCAGCAGCTTACACAGTGGGGGGGGCGGCTATGGCTACACCTTC
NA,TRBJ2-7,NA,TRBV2,CASSGRGFFEQYF,TGTGCCAGCAGTGGACGCGGTTTCTTCGAGCAGTACTTC
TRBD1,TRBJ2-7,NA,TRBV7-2,CASSFPGTGAYEQYF,TGTGCCAGCAGCTTTCCCGGGACAGGAGCCTACGAGCAGTACTTC
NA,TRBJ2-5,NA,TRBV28,CASSPTRETQYF,TGTGCCAGCTCCCCCACTCGGGAGACCCAGTACTTC
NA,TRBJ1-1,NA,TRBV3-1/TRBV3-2,CASSQVGQDTEAFF,TGTGCCAGCAGCCAAGTGGGGCAGGACACTGAAGCTTTCTTT
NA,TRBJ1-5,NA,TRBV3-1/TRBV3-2,CASSFQGDQPQHF,TGTGCCAGCAGCTTCCAGGGTGATCAGCCCCAGCATTTT
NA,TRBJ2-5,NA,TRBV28,CAGGRETQYF,TGTGCAGGGGGTAGGGAGACCCAGTACTTC
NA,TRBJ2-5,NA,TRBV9,CASSVDRAQETQYF,TGTGCCAGCAGCGTAGACAGGGCTCAAGAGACCCAGTACTTC
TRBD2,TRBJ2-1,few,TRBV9,CASSLTGGGASGIDNEQFF,TGTGCCAGCAGCCTAACGGGTGGAGGGGCTAGCGGGATAGACAATGAGCAGTTCTTC
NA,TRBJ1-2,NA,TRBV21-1,CASSKRGLGGTNIMYGYTF,TGTGCCAGCAGCAAACGGGGCCTGGGGGGGACTAACATAATGTATGGCTACACCTTC
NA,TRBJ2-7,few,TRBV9,CASSVGGLIHEQYF,TGTGCCAGCAGCGTTGGGGGCCTTATACACGAGCAGTACTTC
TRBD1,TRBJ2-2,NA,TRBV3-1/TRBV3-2,CASSSGGNTGELFF,TGTGCCAGCAGTTCAGGGGGGAACACCGGGGAGCTGTTTTTT